This paragraph reports one TCR beta chain. J was trimmed by 0 bases and V by 3 bases; bases with no gene match: 5. The CDR3 contains 17 residues. Per germline, CDR1 LGHNA and CDR2 YSLEER. Primers: 60 Vbeta forward and 13 Jbeta reverse. Only in-frame clones appear in the TCRdb table, and some are missing; sequencing was by immunoSEQ multiplex PCR. Counted here are approximately 140,000 clones, roughly three quarters occurring once; the ten biggest clones make up approximately 4.9%. This entry is derived from a study of cytomegalovirus exposure and HLA in healthy donors. Sequencing input: PBMCs. This receptor was identified in a woman aged 50 to 65 in good health and CMV-seronegative. The chain has TRBV4-3 and TRBJ2-2; 9 positions match TRBD2. The CDR3 sequence: CASSHTRLAANTGELFF. The CDR3 nucleotides are TGCGCCAGCAGCCACACCAGACTAGCGGCGAACACCGGGGAGCTGTTTTTT.